The entry below gives a single T cell receptor (beta chain) sequence along with its context. The antigen remains unidentified. These data come from a study of blood T cells in healthy people across ages. Turning to the study itself: About one barcoded beta molecule was captured per two T cells (by template switching). General study findings and limits: Naive CD4+ cell counts and diversity both ran higher in long-lived than in aged donors. A roughly linear fall in TCR beta diversity per million T cells was seen with increasing age.

Total RNA extracted from each sample amounted to at least 5.5 micrograms. The CDR3 is 14 amino acids. Trimming cost V 1 base and J 7 bases; bases outside gene matches: 7. Germline CDR1 is DFQATT and CDR2 is SNEGSKA (reference sequence). It was with a sample-barcoded 5' primer and a J-beta primer mix that a second PCR of roughly 7 to 12 cycles was run. TCRdb re-called the 5' RACE reads through MiXCR, storing one row per CDR3 protein. The sample carries roughly 2 million distinct CDR3 sequences, approximately 50% recorded once. The chain employs TRBV20-1 and TRBJ2-1; 7 bases align to TRBD2. The sample consisted of blood. The origin of this receptor is a woman in her 40s in good health. The CDR3 DNA reads TGCAGTGCTAGAGCTCGGACTAGACAAAATGAGCAGTTCTTC. Protein sequence: CSARARTRQNEQFF.